This T cell receptor (beta chain) came from a study of tissue T cells after allogeneic stem cell transplantation. Study-level findings and limits: In patients and mice, blood and spleen missed much of tissue repertoire. The study did not identify alloreactive or antigen-specific tissue TCRs, and some clones might be persisting host cells. Few T cell clones were shared across patients, but motif clusters showed tissue-specific shared signatures. Anatomically similar tissues had similar TCR repertoires within each patient.

The germline CDR1 and CDR2 sequences are NSHNY and SYGAGN. Trimming removed 1 base from V and 0 bases from J, with 4 bases in between. This CDR3 has 14 residues. The assay was immunoSEQ multiplex PCR, and TCRdb's table has in-frame clones only and misses some. The data show roughly 50,000 clones, about three quarters seen once. Of note for this clone: Antigen specificity is unknown. The gene names given are mouse names. The CDR3 extends 1 residue past the end of the read, so its final part is completed from the germline J gene. This CDR3 is also generated by other DNA sequences in the sample.

The sequence derives from a pool of C57BL/6 mice in good health. Sequenced: sorted cells pooled from one or two spleens. V gene TRBV13-1 combines with J gene TRBJ1-4, with no clear D. The CDR3 region is CASSDQISNERLFF. The DNA read from the CDR3 is TGTGCCAGCAGTGATCAAATTTCCAACGAAAGATTATTT.